These T cell receptor beta chains were read from a single sample in a study of blood T cells in healthy people across ages. TCRdb recomputed calls from the 5' RACE reads with MiXCR, one row per CDR3 protein. The table records about 1.7 million distinct CDR3 sequences, roughly 27% of them present only once. Sequenced material: blood. All receptors come from a woman between 25 and 40 years old in good health. The CDR3 runs from the conserved cysteine through the conserved F or W. The D gene is left open where the match is weak. Some rows have no size entry. The others give once, few or many, or a class for an expanded clone.

CDR3 length: 18
V gene: TRBV7-9
clone size: many
J gene: TRBJ2-7
D gene: TRBD2
CDR3 DNA: TGTGCCAGCAGCTTAGAGGGACTAGCGGGAGGTCTGAACTACGAGCAGTACTTC
CDR3 protein: CASSLEGLAGGLNYEQYF

CDR3 length: 13
V gene: TRBV20-1
clone size: few
J gene: TRBJ2-7
D gene: NA
CDR3 DNA: TGCAGTGCTGGCAATAGCGGCAGCGTCGAGCAGTACTTC
CDR3 protein: CSAGNSGSVEQYF

CDR3 length: 15
V gene: TRBV21-1
clone size: few
J gene: TRBJ1-5
D gene: NA
CDR3 DNA: TGTGCCAGCAGCAAAGGGGACAGGGGGCGGCAGCCCCAGCATTTT
CDR3 protein: CASSKGDRGRQPQHF

CDR3 length: 14
V gene: TRBV4-1
clone size: many
J gene: TRBJ2-7
D gene: TRBD2
CDR3 DNA: TGCGCCAGCAGCCAGTCCGGGGGGGCCTACGAGCAGTACTTC
CDR3 protein: CASSQSGGAYEQYF

CDR3 length: 16
V gene: TRBV12-3/TRBV12-4
clone size: few
J gene: TRBJ2-3
D gene: TRBD2
CDR3 DNA: TGTGCCAGCAGTCCTAGCGGGAGAGTTGGCACAGATACGCAGTATTTT
CDR3 protein: CASSPSGRVGTDTQYF

CDR3 length: 14
V gene: TRBV2
clone size: few
J gene: TRBJ1-5
D gene: TRBD1
CDR3 DNA: TGTGCCAGCAGGGTCGGACAGGGCAATCAGCCCCAGCATTTT
CDR3 protein: CASRVGQGNQPQHF

CDR3 length: 15
V gene: TRBV5-1
clone size: NA
J gene: TRBJ2-3
D gene: NA
CDR3 DNA: TGCGCCAGCAACTTGGTGTCAGCTAGCACAGATACGCAGTATTTT
CDR3 protein: CASNLVSASTDTQYF

CDR3 length: 16
V gene: TRBV7-2
clone size: many
J gene: TRBJ2-4
D gene: TRBD2
CDR3 DNA: TGTGCCAGCAGCTTAGGACTAGCGGGAGGGAAAAACATTCAGTACTTC
CDR3 protein: CASSLGLAGGKNIQYF

CDR3 length: 15
V gene: TRBV3-1
clone size: many
J gene: TRBJ2-7
D gene: TRBD1
CDR3 DNA: TGTGCCAGCAGCCCCACCGGGACAGGGGTAAACGAGCAGTACTTC
CDR3 protein: CASSPTGTGVNEQYF

CDR3 length: 13
V gene: TRBV29-1
clone size: many
J gene: TRBJ1-2
D gene: TRBD1
CDR3 DNA: TGCAGCGTTGACAGGGGGGGTATCGGTGGCTACACCTTC
CDR3 protein: CSVDRGGIGGYTF

CDR3 length: 15
V gene: TRBV7-9
clone size: many
J gene: TRBJ2-7
D gene: TRBD1
CDR3 DNA: TGTGCCAGCAGCTTAGAGTCAGGGGGAACCTACGAGCAGTACTTC
CDR3 protein: CASSLESGGTYEQYF

CDR3 length: 16
V gene: TRBV5-6
clone size: NA
J gene: TRBJ2-1
D gene: TRBD2
CDR3 DNA: TGTGCCAGCAGCTTGGCCCTGCGGGAGGGAAACAATGAGCAGTTCTTC
CDR3 protein: CASSLALREGNNEQFF

CDR3 length: 16
V gene: TRBV6-5
clone size: NA
J gene: TRBJ2-4
D gene: NA
CDR3 DNA: TGTGCCAGCAGTTACTCGCGAGAGACGTACCAAGAGAACCAGTACTTC
CDR3 protein: CASSYSRETYQENQYF

CDR3 length: 16
V gene: TRBV12-3/TRBV12-4
clone size: NA
J gene: TRBJ1-6
D gene: TRBD1
CDR3 DNA: TGTGCCAGCAGTGGGGAAGGGGGCCTCATAAATTCACCCCTCCACTTT
CDR3 protein: CASSGEGGLINSPLHF

CDR3 length: 13
V gene: TRBV5-6
clone size: NA
J gene: TRBJ2-1
D gene: NA
CDR3 DNA: TGTGCCAGCAGTCACCCCCGCCGGGGGGAGCAGTTCTTC
CDR3 protein: CASSHPRRGEQFF

CDR3 length: 17
V gene: TRBV7-9
clone size: NA
J gene: TRBJ2-3
D gene: TRBD2
CDR3 DNA: TGTGCCAGCAGCTACTCGTCGCTGGGGGGGAGCACAGATACGCAGTATTTT
CDR3 protein: CASSYSSLGGSTDTQYF

CDR3 length: 13
V gene: TRBV20-1
clone size: few
J gene: TRBJ1-1
D gene: NA
CDR3 DNA: TGCAGTGCTAGCAGGACTCCGAACACTGAAGCTTTCTTT
CDR3 protein: CSASRTPNTEAFF

CDR3 length: 17
V gene: TRBV5-1
clone size: few
J gene: TRBJ2-1
D gene: TRBD2
CDR3 DNA: TGCGCCAGCAGCTTGGACGGCGGGGGGGCCGTCTACAATGAGCAGTTCTTC
CDR3 protein: CASSLDGGGAVYNEQFF

CDR3 length: 15
V gene: TRBV7-3
clone size: NA
J gene: TRBJ2-2
D gene: NA
CDR3 DNA: TGTGCCAGCAGCTCCGGGCGGGGGCGAGGCGGGGAGCTGTTTTTT
CDR3 protein: CASSSGRGRGGELFF

CDR3 length: 15
V gene: TRBV7-2
clone size: NA
J gene: TRBJ2-6
D gene: TRBD1
CDR3 DNA: TGTGCCAGCAGCCACCAGGGGGATGGGGCCAACGTCCTGACTTTC
CDR3 protein: CASSHQGDGANVLTF

CDR3 length: 17
V gene: TRBV2
clone size: few
J gene: TRBJ2-3
D gene: TRBD2
CDR3 DNA: TGTGCCAGCACTCAAAGTCTTGGGACTAGCGGGGCGGATACGCAGTATTTT
CDR3 protein: CASTQSLGTSGADTQYF

CDR3 length: 15
V gene: TRBV2
clone size: NA
J gene: TRBJ2-7
D gene: NA
CDR3 DNA: TGTGCCAGCAGTGGTGAGGGCCAAAGCTCCTACGAGCAGTACTTC
CDR3 protein: CASSGEGQSSYEQYF

CDR3 length: 13
V gene: TRBV5-5
clone size: NA
J gene: TRBJ2-1
D gene: TRBD2
CDR3 DNA: TGTGCCAGCAGCGCGGGACTAGACTATGAGCAGTTCTTC
CDR3 protein: CASSAGLDYEQFF

CDR3 length: 15
V gene: TRBV6-1
clone size: NA
J gene: TRBJ2-7
D gene: NA
CDR3 DNA: TGTGCCAGCAGTGACAGGAACCGACAGGACTACGAGCAGTACTTC
CDR3 protein: CASSDRNRQDYEQYF

CDR3 length: 15
V gene: TRBV15
clone size: few
J gene: TRBJ2-3
D gene: TRBD1
CDR3 DNA: TGTGCCACCAGAGCCCGGGACAGGGTCACAGATACGCAGTATTTT
CDR3 protein: CATRARDRVTDTQYF

CDR3 length: 15
V gene: TRBV18
clone size: NA
J gene: TRBJ1-5
D gene: NA
CDR3 DNA: TGTGCCAGCTCACGGACGGCTAATAGCAATCAGCCCCAGCATTTT
CDR3 protein: CASSRTANSNQPQHF

CDR3 length: 12
V gene: TRBV6-2/TRBV6-3
clone size: few
J gene: TRBJ1-5
D gene: NA
CDR3 DNA: TGTGCCAGCAGTTATGATGATCAGCCCCAGCATTTT
CDR3 protein: CASSYDDQPQHF

CDR3 length: 15
V gene: TRBV25-1
clone size: NA
J gene: TRBJ1-1
D gene: NA
CDR3 DNA: TGTGCCAGCAGTGAATCCCTTGCGGGGAACACTGAAGCTTTCTTT
CDR3 protein: CASSESLAGNTEAFF

CDR3 length: 13
V gene: TRBV29-1
clone size: NA
J gene: TRBJ2-7
D gene: TRBD1
CDR3 DNA: TGCAGCGCATTTGGGACAGGGTTCTACGAGCAGTACTTC
CDR3 protein: CSAFGTGFYEQYF

CDR3 length: 15
V gene: TRBV30
clone size: NA
J gene: TRBJ2-1
D gene: NA
CDR3 DNA: TGTGCCTGGAGTGCTTGGAGTATTTCGGCCGATGAGCAGTTCTTC
CDR3 protein: CAWSAWSISADEQFF

CDR3 length: 15
V gene: TRBV7-2
clone size: NA
J gene: TRBJ2-5
D gene: NA
CDR3 DNA: TGTGCCAGCAGCTTAGGGGGACGCCGGGAAGAGACCCAGTACTTC
CDR3 protein: CASSLGGRREETQYF